This T cell receptor beta chain appears in the sequencing data of a study of radiation and T cells in renal cell carcinoma. There are 15 residues in the CDR3. Germline-derived CDR1 and CDR2 are ENHRY and SYGVKD. The V segment lost 5 bases and the J segment 6 bases; nucleotides outside the gene matches: 7. Time point defined: blood 4 weeks post-SBRT, at nephrectomy. As to treatment: 15 Gy SBRT to primary tumor, nephrectomy 4 weeks later. Nephrectomy followed 15 Gy stereotactic body radiation by 4 weeks. After SBRT, blood was collected at 2 and 4 weeks, plus baseline. The assay was immunoSEQ multiplex PCR, and TCRdb's table has in-frame clones only and misses some. This table holds 140,000 to 150,000 clones, 86% found once.

This chain uses TRBV10-3 with TRBJ2-1, with TRBD1 identical over 10 bases. Specimen: blood, collected from a patient whose treatment included radiotherapy and nephrectomy. This clonotype was sampled from a woman between 45 and 60 years old with renal cell carcinoma. For the CDR3, the DNA is TGTGCCATCAGTTCACCGGGACAGGGGACCAATGAGCAGTTCTTC. Translated: CAISSPGQGTNEQFF.